The sequence of this T cell receptor beta chain was determined in a study of cytomegalovirus exposure and HLA in healthy donors (dated by TCRdb to 2016 to 2017). Regarding the study in general: In an earlier analysis of around 540 of the donors, around 290 Gb of sequence data and just under 120 million unique TCR beta sequences from 150 million to 200 million T cells were reported. An earlier analysis of approximately 630 of the donors applied high-throughput TCR beta sequencing to assess whether each TCR beta V gene segment acted as functional or pseudogenic. About five DR-DQ haplotypes were handled as single units for association and clustering, since linkage in the cohort was strong. The study aimed to test whether cataloging public T cell receptors could reveal signatures of past pathogen exposure. Donor age, sex, ethnicity and CMV serostatus were compiled together with the repertoire data. On average, 235,054 unique TCR beta nucleotide sequences were sequenced per donor among fewer than 500 genotyped donors of the cohort, with roughly 20% of those sequences being non-productive. Every discovery cohort repertoire had been produced on one sequencing platform. Rather than drawing on any new phenotypic data, the later analysis identified candidate immune exposures from TCR beta sequences and the way those sequences occurred across donors. The genetic ancestry cluster associated with self-reported Caucasian donors included over 80% of the 398 genotyped donors. HLA typing covered class I and class II loci at four-digit resolution. Along with the approximately 620-subject first cohort, a separate validation cohort of over a hundred different subjects was used. An early release covering roughly 640 HLA-typed donors comprised approximately 290 gigabases of sequencing data and tens of millions of unique TCR sequences. To predict cytomegalovirus infection status, the study brought together high-throughput TCR immunosequencing, statistical association of individual TCRs with disease status, and machine learning. The T cell repertoires of 550 to 850 subjects were profiled by immunosequencing and related to cytomegalovirus serostatus. A later analysis re-examined previously published TCR beta repertoires from 610 or so donors and added high-resolution HLA genotyping to investigate patterns of TCR occurrence. A later genetic analysis used genome-wide SNP genotypes for about three fifths of the 666 donors, treating that subset as a discovery cohort. The number of donors typed differed by locus, with 629-630 for A, B, C, DRB1 and DQB1, roughly 520 for DQA1, under 610 for DPA1, and under 490 for DPB1. Results and caveats for the whole study, not just this receptor: A later analysis found that TCR association rates varied across HLA loci, with DRB1 alleles showing the most associated TCRs and HLA-C alleles the fewest. In a later genetic analysis, a missense DCLRE1C variant was associated with V-gene and J-gene trimming of TCR beta chains, and the association was replicated in an independent cohort. Because HLA typing was unavailable for some donors at each locus, only the typed subset was used in association tests. In a later analysis, HLA-associated TCR beta chains showed more clonal expansion and lower generation probabilities than non-associated chains that were equally common. Presence/absence analyses assumed roughly uniform sequencing depth across donors, an assumption that may not hold. According to a later analysis, most CMV-associated TCR beta chains appeared to be HLA-restricted, and the HLA associations seemed to be driven largely by CMV exposure. While some public TCRs were present in many individuals, most TCR sequences turned up only very rarely across donors. Because counts were too low, 15 to 20 rarely observed V segments, including chromosome 9 orphons, were excluded from the earlier analysis of 500 to 700 of the donors. According to the authors, the approach could potentially be generalized to other disease states and immunological phenotypes. A later analysis reported that several top co-occurrence clusters appeared linked to parvovirus B19, influenza, CMV and Epstein-Barr virus. Correlated functional status among segregating V segments might be attributable to linkage disequilibrium, but an unknown experimental factor could not be ruled out. A later analysis associated about 17,000 TCR beta sequences with specific HLA alleles at a false discovery rate of 0.05. A further reported finding was that TCR beta sequences accurately predicted the HLA-A and HLA-B alleles for most subjects in the first cohort. A cluster of highly shared sequence variants was judged likely to represent a technical artifact of the sequencing pipeline. The classifier was reported to diagnose cytomegalovirus status with high specificity and sensitivity in both the original cohort and the validation cohort. In vitro tests confirmed that a few of the cytomegalovirus-associated TCR beta chains recognize cytomegalovirus antigens. Some IMGT-functional V segments, including TRBV6-2 and TRBV6-3, could not be told apart with the 87-base-pair reads, so those segments were excluded. In a later genetic analysis, fewer N-insertions in productive TCRs were reported among donors in an Asian-associated ancestry cluster than the roughly 700-donor mean. Immune exposure information for the cohort was limited to CMV serostatus. In the study, around 160 TCR beta chains were listed as associated with cytomegalovirus. When HLA alleles, especially DR and DQ, strongly co-occurred, TCR associations were difficult to assign to individual alleles. This cohort had only TCR beta chains sequenced, and the lack of alpha or paired-chain data limited which features could be detected. Broadly in line with IMGT annotations, most TCR beta V segments showed up in productive rearrangements about 87% or about 30% of the time in an earlier analysis of 450 to 750 of the donors.

Of note for this clone: Its specific antigen is unknown. No per-base quality is available; no much larger clone lies one base away.

Library preparation used the immunoSEQ multiplex PCR assay. The multiplex PCR relied on a mix of 60 forward primers for TCR Vbeta segments and 13 reverse primers for TCR Jbeta segments. Amplification of the CDR3 region of rearranged TCR beta genes was performed with a multiplex PCR assay on genomic DNA. The amplified TCR beta libraries were sequenced on the Illumina HiSeq System as 87-base-pair reads. The source study handled its data this way. In a later analysis, tens of millions of unique TCR beta chains were counted across the 500 to 850 repertoires, and around 10 million of these chains were shared by at least two donors. A nearest-neighbor algorithm error-corrected the raw reads and collapsed the reads into unique sequences, merging closely related sequences to remove PCR and sequencing errors. Alignment of CDR3 sequences to IMGT reference sequences was used to assign V, D and J gene segments. Each retained sequence needed at least a six-nucleotide match to both a V gene segment and a J gene segment. Rearrangements were classified as productive when the CDR3 lacked stop codons and remained in frame with V and J, and all other rearrangements were classified as non-productive. Following IMGT convention, CDR3 was defined as the stretch from the second conserved V-encoded cysteine up to the conserved J-encoded phenylalanine. In an earlier analysis of roughly 610 of the donors, sequences lacking an unambiguous match to a single V gene segment were excluded. An earlier analysis of some 500 of the donors classified V segments as functional when productive rearrangements were above 56.7% and as segregating when the standard deviation between donors was above 5%. A statistical classification framework was developed to diagnose cytomegalovirus status using the catalog of TCR beta chain sequences. V and J gene assignment, in a later analysis, came from comparing TCR nucleotide sequences with IMGT/GENE-DB human TR gene sequences. In a later analysis, CDR3 sequences and most-parsimonious VDJ recombination scenarios were assigned using the TCRdist pipeline. In a later analysis, each TCR beta chain was defined by its CDR3 amino acid sequence together with its V-gene family, and reads without a unique V-gene family were excluded. To address suspected cross-contamination and a sequencing artifact, a later analysis removed roughly 580 highly shared, low-generation-probability nucleotide sequences. In a later analysis, a clonal expansion index for each public chain was calculated from normalized within-repertoire ranks of inferred template counts. In a later analysis, generation probabilities were computed with a VDJ recombination model fitted to out-of-frame rearrangements, and the resulting probabilities were checked against IGoR. In a later analysis, hypergeometric tests were used to score TCR-TCR, TCR-HLA and TCR-CMV co-occurrence, with a repertoire-size bias correction applied to TCR pairs. In a later analysis, false discovery rates were estimated by permuting HLA or CMV assignments 20 times. In a later analysis, co-occurring TCRs were grouped with DBSCAN, and TCRdist sequence similarity was added when clustering was performed within HLA-allele-positive subsets. Co-occurrence clustering excluded repertoires with fewer than 30,000 or more than 120,000 public chains, plus five with anomalous nucleotide sharing. This is the immuneACCESS table as TCRdb keeps it, with only in-frame sequences that have V and J called. A part of the clones is gone; compared with another copy, unresolved V genes explain less than half, and the rest is unexplained. Clonal size and the V and J genes are those of that table, whereas D and trimming came from the DNA. Within this sample are 100,000 to 150,000 clones, with around 80% of them counted one time only. The ten biggest clones cover roughly a tenth of the sample.

The cohort was made up of under 800 healthy bone marrow donors. Cohort members were all nominally healthy when sampled, although unrecorded immune exposures were likely present. The donor tested CMV seropositive, placing the donor among the 250 to 300 seropositive members of the cohort. A peripheral blood sample was provided by each donor, and peripheral blood mononuclear cells were used for TCR beta sequencing. Genomic DNA was extracted from the blood cell samples with the Qiagen DNeasy Blood Extraction Kit. Including cysteine and phenylalanine, the CDR3 has 18 amino acids. This entry keeps only the CDR3 DNA: 54 bases, framed from base 1. Trimming takes 7 bases off V and 6 bases off J; junction bases not matched to a gene: 20. The germline V gene sets CDR1 to MDHEN and CDR2 to SYDVKM.

The receptor's source is a man aged 30 to 45 in good health and CMV-seropositive. Input material: PBMCs. The sequence links TRBV28 to TRBJ2-2; 7 of the junction bases match TRBD1. The bases are TGTGCCAGCAAGGTTCGGATCACGATCAGACAGGGTCCCGGGGAGCTGTTTTTT. Its translation reads: CASKVRITIRQGPGELFF.